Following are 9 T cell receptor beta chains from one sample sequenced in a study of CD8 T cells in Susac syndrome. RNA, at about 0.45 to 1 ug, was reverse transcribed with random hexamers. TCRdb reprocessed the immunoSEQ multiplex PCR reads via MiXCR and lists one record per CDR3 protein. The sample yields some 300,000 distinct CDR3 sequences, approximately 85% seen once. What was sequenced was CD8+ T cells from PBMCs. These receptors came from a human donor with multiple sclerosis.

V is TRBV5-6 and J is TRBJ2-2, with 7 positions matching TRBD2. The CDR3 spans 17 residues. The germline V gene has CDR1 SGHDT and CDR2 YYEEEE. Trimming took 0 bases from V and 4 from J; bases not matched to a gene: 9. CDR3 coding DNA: TGTGCCAGCAGCTTGGGTGTCCGGCTAGCGGCCACCGGGGAGCTGTTTTTT. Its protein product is CASSLGVRLAATGELFF.

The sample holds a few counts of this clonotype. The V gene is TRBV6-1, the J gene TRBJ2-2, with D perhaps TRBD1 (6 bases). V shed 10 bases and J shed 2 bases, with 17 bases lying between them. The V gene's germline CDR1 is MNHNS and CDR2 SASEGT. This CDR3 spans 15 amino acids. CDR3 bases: TGTGCCACTTCTAACAGGGAAGTAAACACCGGGGAGCTGTTTTTT. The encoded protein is CATSNREVNTGELFF.

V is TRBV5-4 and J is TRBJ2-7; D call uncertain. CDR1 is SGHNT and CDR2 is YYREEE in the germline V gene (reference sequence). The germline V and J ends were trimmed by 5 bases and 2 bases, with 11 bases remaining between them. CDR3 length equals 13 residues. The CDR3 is CASRRVFTYEQYF. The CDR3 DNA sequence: TGTGCCAGCAGACGGGTTTTTACCTACGAGCAGTACTTC.

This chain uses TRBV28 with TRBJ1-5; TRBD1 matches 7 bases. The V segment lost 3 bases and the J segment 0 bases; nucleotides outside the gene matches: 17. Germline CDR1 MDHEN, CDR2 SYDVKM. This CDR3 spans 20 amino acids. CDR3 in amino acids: CASSFPGQRPIQYSNQPQHF. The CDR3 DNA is TGTGCCAGCAGTTTCCCGGGACAGCGACCTATCCAGTATAGCAATCAGCCCCAGCATTTT.

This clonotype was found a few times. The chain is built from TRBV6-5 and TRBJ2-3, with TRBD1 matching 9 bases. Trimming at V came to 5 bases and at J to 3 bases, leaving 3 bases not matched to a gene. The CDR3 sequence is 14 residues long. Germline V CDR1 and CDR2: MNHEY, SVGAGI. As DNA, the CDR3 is TGTGCCAGCAGTCCTGGACAGGGGACAGATACGCAGTATTTT. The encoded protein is CASSPGQGTDTQYF.

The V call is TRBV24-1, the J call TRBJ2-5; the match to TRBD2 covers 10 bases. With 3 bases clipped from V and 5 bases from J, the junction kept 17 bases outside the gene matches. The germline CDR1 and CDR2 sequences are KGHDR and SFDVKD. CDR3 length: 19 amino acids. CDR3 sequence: CATSDHPFTGTSAMETQYF. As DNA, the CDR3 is TGTGCCACCAGTGATCATCCTTTTACCGGGACTAGCGCTATGGAGACCCAGTACTTC.

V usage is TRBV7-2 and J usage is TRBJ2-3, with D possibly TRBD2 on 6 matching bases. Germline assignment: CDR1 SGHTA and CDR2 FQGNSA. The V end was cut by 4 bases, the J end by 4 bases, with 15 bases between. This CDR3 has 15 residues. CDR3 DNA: TGTGCCAGCAGCTCCGTTAGCGGCGAGGCAGATACGCAGTATTTT. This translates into CASSSVSGEADTQYF.

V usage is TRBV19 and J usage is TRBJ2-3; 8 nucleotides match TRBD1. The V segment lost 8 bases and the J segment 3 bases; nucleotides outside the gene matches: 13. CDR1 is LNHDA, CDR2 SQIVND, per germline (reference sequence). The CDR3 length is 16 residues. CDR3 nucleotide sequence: TGTGCCAGTGGGGACAGGACCCGTGGGTTGACAGATACGCAGTATTTT. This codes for CASGDRTRGLTDTQYF.

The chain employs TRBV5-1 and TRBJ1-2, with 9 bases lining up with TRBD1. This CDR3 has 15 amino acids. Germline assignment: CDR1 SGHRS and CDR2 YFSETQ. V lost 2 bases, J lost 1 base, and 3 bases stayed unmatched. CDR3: CASSFGTGSNYGYTF. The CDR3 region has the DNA TGCGCCAGCAGCTTCGGGACAGGGAGTAACTATGGCTACACCTTC.